The 21 T cell receptor beta chains presented below share a single source sample, sequenced in a study of cytomegalovirus exposure and HLA in healthy donors. Amplification used 60 Vbeta primers and 13 Jbeta primers. The protocol was immunoSEQ multiplex PCR, while the TCRdb copy is restricted to in-frame clones and leaves out a portion. The sample has about 260,000 clones; 84% are singletons. The sequenced sample consisted of PBMCs. Receptors originate from a woman in her thirties or forties in good health and CMV-seropositive.

This clone was seen once. The chain combines TRBV7-2 with TRBJ2-7; 8 bases match TRBD2. Trimming took 3 bases from V and 3 from J; bases not matched to a gene: 1. Germline-derived CDR1 and CDR2 are SGHTA and FQGNSA. The CDR3 is made up of 13 amino acids. The CDR3 here is CASSFSGIYEQYF. CDR3 nucleotide sequence: TGTGCCAGCAGCTTTAGCGGGATCTACGAGCAGTACTTC. Full variable domain (outside the CDR3, taken from reference TRBV7-2 and TRBJ2-7): GAGVSQSPSNKVTEKGKDVELRCDPISGHTALYWYRQSLGQGLEFLIYFQGNSAPDKSGLPSDRFSAERTGGSVSTLTIQRTQQEDSAVYLCASSFSGIYEQYFGPGTRLTVT.

The chain is built from TRBV18 and TRBJ2-7; D call uncertain. V was shortened by 0 bases and J by 0 bases, with 3 bases between the two germline ends. The CDR3 is 13 residues long. Per germline, CDR1 KGHSH and CDR2 LQKENI. The CDR3 bases are TGTGCCAGCTCACCACCCATCTCCTACGAGCAGTACTTC. It encodes CASSPPISYEQYF.

The chain combines TRBV19 with TRBJ2-7; TRBD1 matches 7 bases. Germline V gene lookup returns CDR1 LNHDA and CDR2 SQIVND (reference sequence). With 3 bases clipped from V and 5 bases from J, the junction kept 4 bases outside the gene matches. The CDR3 extends over 13 amino acids. The CDR3 nucleotides are TGTGCCAGTAGTATCCGGGACAGCGACGAGCAGTACTTC. This codes for CASSIRDSDEQYF.

This clone has only a few counts. The chain is built from TRBV4-3 and TRBJ2-6; D is unresolved. This CDR3 has 15 amino acids. Germline V lookup: CDR1 LGHNA, CDR2 YSLEER. V shed 0 bases and J shed 0 bases, with 3 bases lying between them. DNA of the CDR3: TGCGCCAGCAGCCAAGATAACTCTGGGGCCAACGTCCTGACTTTC. Translation gives CASSQDNSGANVLTF.

The V and J genes are TRBV29-1 and TRBJ2-7; a weak D match, TRBD2 (5 bases). In germline, CDR1 is SQVTM, CDR2 ANQGSEA. The CDR3 covers 16 residues. Trimming took off 0 bases at V and 0 bases at J, with 15 bases between the two ends. Here the CDR3 DNA reads TGCAGCGTTGAAGATCCTGAAAATGGGAGCTCCTACGAGCAGTACTTC. This sequence encodes CSVEDPENGSSYEQYF.

The chain carries TRBV5-6 and TRBJ2-7; possibly TRBD2 for D (5 bases). Germline V CDR1 and CDR2: SGHDT, YYEEEE. This CDR3 region has 13 residues. Trimming pared 4 bases from V and 11 bases from J, leaving 19 bases between. CDR3 nucleotides: TGTGCCAGCAGCGCGGCGCGGTCGCCCGGGAAGTACTTC. Its protein product is CASSAARSPGKYF.

The chain has TRBV5-6 and TRBJ2-7; TRBD1 agrees at 7 bases. CDR3 length: 13 residues. V was clipped by 4 bases and J by 1 base; unmatched bases: 2. CDR1 is SGHDT and CDR2 is YYEEEE in the germline V gene. CDR3 residues: CASSPDRSYEQYF. CDR3 bases: TGTGCCAGCAGCCCGGACAGGTCCTACGAGCAGTACTTC.

The rearrangement links TRBV19 to TRBJ2-6, with 11 bases fitting TRBD2. Trimming took 7 bases from V and 2 from J; bases not matched to a gene: 7. The CDR3 loop spans 17 amino acids. The germline CDR1 and CDR2 sequences are LNHDA and SQIVND (reference sequence). CDR3 sequence: CASIATSGTPGANVLTF. CDR3 coding DNA: TGTGCCAGTATAGCGACTAGCGGGACCCCTGGGGCCAACGTCCTGACTTTC.

The rearrangement uses TRBV25-1 and TRBJ1-5; the D is unclear. Germline V lookup: CDR1 MGHDK, CDR2 SYGVNS. V was trimmed by 5 bases and J by 2 bases, leaving 10 bases between them. The CDR3 has 14 residues. CDR3 protein: CASSQGSGNQPQHF. DNA for the CDR3: TGTGCCAGCAGTCAAGGGAGTGGCAATCAGCCCCAGCATTTT.

This clone was seen only a few times. The CDR3 bases are TGTGCCAGCAGTTTAAGGGGACTAGGAAATCAGCCCCAGCATTTT. This sequence encodes CASSLRGLGNQPQHF. The chain is built from TRBV27 and TRBJ1-5; possible D gene TRBD1, 5 bases. Germline assignment: CDR1 MNHEY and CDR2 SMNVEV (reference sequence). This CDR3 is built from 15 residues. The germline V and J ends were trimmed by 2 bases and 4 bases, with 12 bases remaining between them.

J is TRBJ1-2 and V is TRBV7-3, with a weak D call TRBD1 (5 bases). CDR3 length equals 13 residues. Between the trimmed V and J ends, which lost 4 bases and 3 bases, there was a span of 9 bases. Germline CDR1 SGHTA, CDR2 FQGTGA. CDR3 nucleotides: TGTGCCAGCAGCTCAACAGGAGACTATGGCTACACCTTC. Protein: CASSSTGDYGYTF.

The V call is TRBV2, the J call TRBJ2-1, with a possible D match to TRBD2 (6 bases). The germline V gene encodes CDR1 SNHLY and CDR2 FYNNEI. This CDR3 contains 12 residues. Trimming stripped 6 bases from V and 8 bases from J, with 11 bases between. CDR3 sequence: CASSPGEDEQFF. The CDR3, as DNA: TGTGCCAGCAGCCCCGGGGAGGATGAGCAGTTCTTC.

The chain uses TRBV27 and TRBJ2-7, with 7 bases that match TRBD1. CDR1 and CDR2 (germline): MNHEY, SMNVEV (reference sequence). V lost 6 bases to trimming and J lost 8 bases; unmatched junction nucleotides: 10. This CDR3 is built from 13 residues. The CDR3 spells CASSLEQGYQQYF. CDR3 bases: TGTGCCAGCAGCCTCGAACAGGGGTATCAGCAGTACTTC.

V and J are TRBV19 and TRBJ2-7, with D unclear. Deletions cut 5 bases from V and 2 bases from J, with 10 bases between. The CDR3 spans 13 residues. Per the germline V gene, CDR1 is LNHDA and CDR2 is SQIVND (reference sequence). Written as DNA, the CDR3 is TGTGCCAGTAGTTTGAACAGAGCCTACGAGCAGTACTTC. Protein sequence: CASSLNRAYEQYF.

The rearrangement uses TRBV5-1 and TRBJ2-6; 7 positions agree with TRBD1. This CDR3 is 18 amino acids long. V was clipped by 1 base and J by 0 bases; unmatched bases: 7. The germline gives CDR1 SGHRS, CDR2 YFSETQ. CDR3: CASSLLQDRSSGANVLTF. CDR3 DNA sequence: TGCGCCAGCAGCTTGCTCCAGGACAGGAGCTCTGGGGCCAACGTCCTGACTTTC.

This clone came up once. V and J are TRBV5-1 and TRBJ1-2, with a tentative D call TRBD1 (6 bases). CDR3 size: 14 residues. Between the trimmed V and J ends, which lost 0 bases and 8 bases, there was a span of 14 bases. CDR1 and CDR2 from the germline V gene are SGHRS and YFSETQ. The DNA of the CDR3 is TGCGCCAGCAGCTTGGAGCCAGGGGATTGGGGCTACACCTTC. As protein: CASSLEPGDWGYTF.

The rearrangement uses TRBV7-9 and TRBJ2-7; perhaps TRBD1 as D (6 bases). The V gene lost 4 bases and the J gene lost 1 base, with 11 bases spanning the gap. This CDR3 is 14 amino acids long. Germline CDR1 and CDR2: SEHNR and FQNEAQ (reference sequence). Here the CDR3 reads CASSWGQGSYEQYF. The CDR3 region has the DNA TGTGCCAGCAGCTGGGGCCAGGGGTCCTACGAGCAGTACTTC.

This chain connects TRBV2 to TRBJ1-2; a weak D match, TRBD1 (6 bases). V lost 3 bases to trimming and J lost 2 bases, with 10 bases between them. This CDR3 is 14 amino acids long. Germline lookup yields CDR1 SNHLY and CDR2 FYNNEI. The CDR3 loop reads CASSEQGKNYGYTF. CDR3 DNA: TGTGCCAGCAGTGAGCAGGGGAAAAACTATGGCTACACCTTC.

With respect to this clone: Other DNA sequences in this specimen translate into the identical CDR3. This chain uses TRBV2 with TRBJ2-1, with 7 bases matching TRBD1. With V trimmed by 8 bases and J by 4 bases, 5 bases remained unmatched. The CDR3 runs to 13 residues. The germline gives CDR1 SNHLY, CDR2 FYNNEI. The chain's CDR3 is CASGDRSYNEQFF. The DNA for the CDR3 is TGTGCCAGCGGGGACAGATCTTACAATGAGCAGTTCTTC.

The chain recombines TRBV7-2 with TRBJ1-6; 7 nucleotides match TRBD1. The CDR3 length is 16 residues. Germline V gene lookup returns CDR1 SGHTA and CDR2 FQGNSA. The V gene end was trimmed by 6 bases and the J gene end by 3 bases; junction bases not matched to a gene: 8. In DNA, the CDR3 is TGTGCCAGCAGGATAGGGGGCGGAGGCTATAATTCACCCCTCCACTTT. Translating gives CASRIGGGGYNSPLHF.

The chain employs TRBV7-8 and TRBJ2-7, with TRBD2 identical over 7 bases. Unmatched junction bases numbered 9, after V lost 4 bases and J lost 0 bases. CDR1 and CDR2 from the germline V gene are SGHVS and FQNEAQ. CDR3 size: 16 residues. CDR3 bases: TGTGCCAGCAGCTCACTTGTGGGACTACTCTCCTACGAGCAGTACTTC. This codes for CASSSLVGLLSYEQYF.